A selection of T cell receptor beta chains follows, all from one sample in a study of T cells in localized non-small cell lung cancer. The table came from immunoSEQ multiplex PCR; TCRdb's copy has only in-frame clones and leaves some out. This sample has about 2,100 clones, with about 22% found just once. Sample: lung tumor tissue, taken before any cancer treatment. The receptors were gathered from a female donor of 60 years or more with stage II lung adenocarcinoma. The CDR3 runs from the conserved cysteine through the conserved F or W. Each record gives: J gene, clone size, V gene, D gene, CDR3 DNA, CDR3 protein. The D gene is left open where the match is weak. Expanded clones are given a class, and other clones once, few, many or no size at all.

TRBJ2-7 | . | TRBV29-1 | . | TGCAGCGTCGCGAGGGGGAGGGGGGACCACGAGCAGTACTTC | CSVARGRGDHEQYF
TRBJ1-5 | few | TRBV6-8 | . | TGTGCCAGCAGTTTAGGGGGGAGCAATCAGCCCCAGCATTTT | CASSLGGSNQPQHF
TRBJ1-2 | . | TRBV6-8 | TRBD1 | TGTGCCAGCAGGGGGACAGGGGGGCTTGGCTACACCTTC | CASRGTGGLGYTF
TRBJ1-2 | medium-sized | TRBV6-8 | . | TGTGCCAGCAGTTACTCAGGGGCAGCCTATGGCTACACCTTC | CASSYSGAAYGYTF
TRBJ2-7 | few | TRBV9 | TRBD2 | TGTGCCAGCAGTGGACTAGCGGGGGTGTACGAGCAGTACTTC | CASSGLAGVYEQYF
TRBJ1-2 | . | TRBV29-1 | . | TGCAGCGTTGCCCCGGACGAGAACTATGGCTACACCTTC | CSVAPDENYGYTF
TRBJ1-1 | large | TRBV28 | . | TGTGCCAGCAGTTTGCAGAACACTGAAGCTTTCTTT | CASSLQNTEAFF
TRBJ2-2 | . | TRBV18 | . | TGTGCCAGCTCGTTCGGGACGCAGACCGGGGAGCTGTTTTTT | CASSFGTQTGELFF
TRBJ1-1 | . | TRBV19 | TRBD1 | TGTGCCAGTAGTCACCCCGGACAGGGCAAAGGTACTGAAGCTTTCTTT | CASSHPGQGKGTEAFF
TRBJ2-2 | . | TRBV6-8 | . | TGTGCCATCAGTGGGGGTGGGCCCTCCGCAGCGAAGCTGTTTTTT | CAISGGGPSAAKLFF
TRBJ2-7 | few | TRBV29-1 | . | TGCAGCGTTGATGGAAGTACACACTACGAGCAGTACTTC | CSVDGSTHYEQYF
TRBJ1-1 | few | TRBV9 | . | TGTGCCAGCAGCGTAGATTCAGAGAACACTGAAGCTTTCTTT | CASSVDSENTEAFF
TRBJ2-7 | . | TRBV8-2 | . | TGTGCCAGCAGCCCGAGGTCAACAGGGAGTTCGGAGCAGTACTTC | CASSPRSTGSSEQYF
TRBJ1-5 | . | TRBV28 | . | TGTGCCAGCAGTTTAGAGTTTAGCAATCAGCCCCAGCATTTT | CASSLEFSNQPQHF
TRBJ2-5 | . | TRBV19 | . | TGTGCCAGTAGTATAGATCTATCCAGCGCCCAGTACTTC | CASSIDLSSAQYF
TRBJ1-3 | medium-sized | TRBV6-8 | . | TGTGCCAGCAGTTACGGGCTGGGGGCCTCTGGAAACACCATATATTTT | CASSYGLGASGNTIYF
TRBJ1-2 | few | TRBV6-8 | . | TGTGCCAGCAGTATAGCCCCCGGTGCCCTGTATGGCTACACCTTC | CASSIAPGALYGYTF
TRBJ2-7 | few | TRBV29-1 | TRBD1 | TGCAGCGTCGGACAGGGTAGATCCTACGAGCAGTACTTC | CSVGQGRSYEQYF
TRBJ2-3 | . | TRBV19 | . | TGTGCCAGTAGTAACAGACCCACAGATACGCAGTATTTT | CASSNRPTDTQYF
TRBJ2-1 | . | TRBV11-3 | TRBD2 | TGTGCCAGCAGCTTACGGGGACTAGCGGGAGGTAGCTACAATGAGCAGTTCTTC | CASSLRGLAGGSYNEQFF
TRBJ1-6 | few | TRBV19 | . | TGTGCCAGTACCGCCGAGGGGTTTAATTCACCCCTCCACTTT | CASTAEGFNSPLHF
TRBJ1-2 | few | TRBV6-1 | . | TGTGCCAGCAGTGAAGCAGCAGGGCACTATGGCTACACCTTC | CASSEAAGHYGYTF